The rows below give T cell receptor beta chains drawn from one sample of a study of blood T cell repertoires in COVID-19. The data were produced by immunoSEQ multiplex PCR, yet TCRdb's version contains in-frame clones alone and is incomplete. The sample has over 200,000 clones, around four fifths seen once; the top ten hold around 2.6%. The specimen was peripheral blood. Receptors originate from a woman aged 70-85 years with active or convalescent COVID-19. CDR3s include the opening cysteine and the closing phenylalanine or tryptophan. Each record gives: V gene, clone size, D gene, J gene, CDR3 protein, CDR3 DNA. A D gene is named only where the DNA matches it firmly. Some rows mark clone size as missing; the rest say once, few, many or name a class of expanded clone.

TRBV29-1	NA	TRBD1	TRBJ2-1	CSVGEAMETGTKFF	TGCAGCGTTGGGGAAGCAATGGAGACAGGGACGAAGTTCTTC
TRBV5-1	NA	NA	TRBJ2-3	CASSLSVLSSTDTQYF	TGCGCCAGCAGCTTGAGCGTCCTCTCTAGCACAGATACGCAGTATTTT
TRBV7-9	few	NA	TRBJ1-2	CASSFTGNGYTF	TGTGCCAGCAGCTTTACAGGGAATGGCTACACCTTC
TRBV5-4	NA	NA	TRBJ2-7	CASRLQGSYEQYF	TGTGCCAGTAGACTACAGGGTAGCTACGAGCAGTACTTC
TRBV10-3	NA	NA	TRBJ1-2	CAISDSWGSYGYTF	TGTGCCATCTCGGACAGCTGGGGTTCCTATGGCTACACCTTC
TRBV18	NA	TRBD2	TRBJ2-2	CASSPPGTSGTGELFF	TGTGCCAGCTCACCGCCCGGGACTAGCGGGACTGGGGAGCTGTTTTTT
TRBV28	NA	TRBD2	TRBJ2-7	CASSLAGGAYEQYF	TGTGCCAGCAGTTTAGCGGGAGGAGCCTACGAGCAGTACTTC
TRBV5-8	NA	NA	TRBJ2-1	CASSFSIGTSRNEQFF	TGTGCCAGCAGCTTCTCAATCGGGACTTCCCGCAATGAGCAGTTCTTC
TRBV5-1	few	NA	TRBJ1-1	CASSLAVQSSEAFF	TGCGCCAGCAGCTTGGCCGTACAGTCCTCTGAAGCTTTCTTT
TRBV4-1	NA	TRBD2	TRBJ2-5	CASSQASGGSLQYF	TGCGCCAGCAGCCAAGCTAGCGGGGGCTCCCTTCAGTACTTC
TRBV19	NA	NA	TRBJ1-3	CASSGSDGNTIYF	TGTGCCAGTAGCGGGAGTGATGGAAACACCATATATTTT
TRBV5-4	NA	NA	TRBJ1-6	CASSLAGSSYNSPLHF	TGTGCCAGCAGCTTGGCCGGGAGCTCCTATAATTCACCCCTCCACTTT
TRBV5-1	NA	TRBD1	TRBJ1-1	CASSPDLGQGSSEAFF	TGCGCCAGCAGCCCGGACCTTGGACAGGGGTCCTCTGAAGCTTTCTTT
TRBV5-1	NA	NA	TRBJ2-5	CASSPGTQKETQYF	TGCGCCAGCAGCCCCGGGACTCAGAAAGAGACCCAGTACTTC
TRBV19	few	NA	TRBJ1-2	CASRPRQVIGYTF	TGTGCCAGTAGACCTAGACAGGTTATTGGCTACACCTTC
TRBV18	NA	NA	TRBJ2-2	CASSPTTENTGELFF	TGTGCCAGCTCACCGACGACAGAGAACACCGGGGAGCTGTTTTTT
TRBV5-8	NA	NA	TRBJ1-2	CASSSMATGAYGYTF	TGTGCCAGCAGCTCAATGGCGACGGGAGCCTATGGCTACACCTTC
TRBV11-2	NA	TRBD2	TRBJ2-2	CASSFGSLAGNTGELFF	TGTGCCAGCAGCTTCGGGTCCCTAGCGGGAAACACCGGGGAGCTGTTTTTT
TRBV24-1	NA	NA	TRBJ2-5	CATGSPEGTQYF	TGTGCCACCGGCAGCCCGGAGGGGACCCAGTACTTC
TRBV19	NA	TRBD2	TRBJ2-2	CASSTRQVLLAGHPGELFF	TGTGCCAGTAGTACCCGACAGGTTCTACTAGCGGGGCACCCCGGGGAGCTGTTTTTT
TRBV6-5	NA	NA	TRBJ2-1	CASSYSGGTVNNEQFF	TGTGCCAGCAGTTATTCGGGGGGGACAGTGAACAATGAGCAGTTCTTC
TRBV29-1	NA	TRBD2	TRBJ2-3	CSGVVVETSRIPSTNTQYF	TGCAGCGGAGTGGTAGTAGAGACTAGCAGGATTCCTAGCACAAATACGCAGTATTTT
TRBV6-5	once	TRBD1	TRBJ2-7	CASSFLKQGGEQYF	TGTGCCAGCAGTTTTCTTAAACAGGGGGGCGAGCAGTACTTC
TRBV5-1	NA	NA	TRBJ2-3	CASWAGSTDTQYF	TGCGCCAGCTGGGCGGGGAGCACAGATACGCAGTATTTT
TRBV3-1/TRBV3-2	NA	TRBD1	TRBJ1-5	CASSRAGGSQPQHF	TGTGCCAGCAGCCGCGCAGGGGGCAGCCAGCCCCAGCATTTT
TRBV5-1	NA	NA	TRBJ2-2	CASSFSGGLNTGELFF	TGCGCCAGCAGCTTCTCGGGGGGCTTGAACACCGGGGAGCTGTTTTTT
TRBV6-5	NA	NA	TRBJ1-1	CASTLAGGTEAFF	TGTGCCAGCACATTGGCGGGGGGCACTGAAGCTTTCTTT